This TCR beta chain appears in the sequencing data of a study of CD8+ T cells in alopecia areata. CDR3 length: 12 amino acids. V was clipped by 5 bases and J by 6 bases, with 8 bases between them. From germline, CDR1 is LGHNT and CDR2 FRNRAP. cDNA prepared by RNA extraction and subsequent reverse transcription served as the template for sequencing. The data were produced by immunoSEQ multiplex PCR, yet TCRdb's version contains in-frame clones alone and is incomplete. The sample includes around 130,000 clones, roughly three fifths of them seen just once. This clone was found a few times. This TCR derives from a human donor with alopecia areata. The J gene is TRBJ2-1, the V gene TRBV12-5; D call uncertain. Source: CD4+ T cells sorted from blood, taken at week 0. The CDR3 reads CASGPSTNEQFF. Written as DNA, the CDR3 is TGTGCTAGTGGTCCCTCGACCAATGAGCAGTTCTTC.